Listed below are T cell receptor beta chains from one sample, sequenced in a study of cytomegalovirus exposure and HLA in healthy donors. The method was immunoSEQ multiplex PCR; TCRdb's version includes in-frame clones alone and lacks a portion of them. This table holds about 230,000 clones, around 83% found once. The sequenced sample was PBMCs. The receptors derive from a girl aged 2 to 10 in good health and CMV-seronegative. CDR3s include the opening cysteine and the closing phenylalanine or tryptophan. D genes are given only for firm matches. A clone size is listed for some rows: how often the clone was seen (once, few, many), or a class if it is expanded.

DNA: TGTGCCAGCAGCACACCCCCTCCGGGACAGATGCGAAGCTCCTATAATTCACCCCTCCACTTT
CDR3: CASSTPPPGQMRSSYNSPLHF
D: TRBD1
size: NA
J: TRBJ1-6
V: TRBV27

DNA: TGCGCCTGGAGTGTAGGAACTAGGACAGATACGCAGTATTTT
CDR3: CAWSVGTRTDTQYF
D: NA
size: NA
J: TRBJ2-3
V: TRBV30

DNA: TGTGCCAGCAGTGCGGCGACAGGGCCCTACACTGAAGCTTTCTTT
CDR3: CASSAATGPYTEAFF
D: TRBD1
size: NA
J: TRBJ1-1
V: TRBV7-6

DNA: TGTGCCAGCAGCTTAGCTAGGGGGACTAGCGGGAGTCATGAGCAGTTCTTC
CDR3: CASSLARGTSGSHEQFF
D: TRBD2
size: NA
J: TRBJ2-1
V: TRBV7-9

DNA: TGTGCCAGCAGGGAGGACAGCAACTATGGCTACACCTTC
CDR3: CASREDSNYGYTF
D: NA
size: NA
J: TRBJ1-2
V: TRBV2

DNA: TGTGCCAGCAGTTACCGGGGGGGCACCGGGGAGCTGTTTTTT
CDR3: CASSYRGGTGELFF
D: TRBD2
size: few
J: TRBJ2-2
V: TRBV6-6

DNA: TGTGCCAGCAGCCAAGATTGGACTCTACAAGAGACCCAGTACTTC
CDR3: CASSQDWTLQETQYF
D: NA
size: NA
J: TRBJ2-5
V: TRBV4-2

DNA: TGTGCCAGCAGCGTAACGGGGAATGTCGGTGAAAAACTGTTTTTT
CDR3: CASSVTGNVGEKLFF
D: NA
size: NA
J: TRBJ1-4
V: TRBV9

DNA: TGTGCCAGCAGTGAAGCTAGGACAGACTATGGCTACACCTTC
CDR3: CASSEARTDYGYTF
D: NA
size: NA
J: TRBJ1-2
V: TRBV6-1

DNA: TGTGCCAGCAGCTTGGGGCTAGCGGGAAGCTACGAGCAGTACTTC
CDR3: CASSLGLAGSYEQYF
D: TRBD2
size: NA
J: TRBJ2-7
V: TRBV5-6